The clone carrying this T cell receptor beta chain was found once. Its cognate antigen is unknown. Selected pancreatic ductal adenocarcinoma patients had undergone surgery without neoadjuvant therapy. This sample is drawn from a study of T cells in pancreatic ductal adenocarcinoma. General study points: Mean clonality was around 0.1 in tumors and roughly 0.072 in blood, not significantly different. Tumor-versus-blood clonality comparisons may be biased toward lower tumor diversity. Tumor samples had fewer productive templates and roughly 8-fold fewer unique clonotypes than blood. This surgical cohort overrepresents the minority presenting with early-stage disease.

The V end was cut by 7 bases, the J end by 5 bases, with 17 bases between. CDR3 length: 14 residues. Germline CDR1 and CDR2: SGHVS and FQNEAQ. Clones were read by immunoSEQ multiplex PCR, and TCRdb kept only the in-frame ones, dropping some. The sample lists about 29,000 clones, around nine tenths seen once, with roughly 2% in the top ten. What was sequenced was PBMCs. The sequence was obtained from a human donor with pancreatic ductal adenocarcinoma. The chain links TRBV7-8 to TRBJ2-5; D not certain. The CDR3 loop is CASTPLGGVETQYF. The CDR3 DNA follows: TGTGCCAGCACCCCTTTAGGTGGGGTGGAGACCCAGTACTTC.